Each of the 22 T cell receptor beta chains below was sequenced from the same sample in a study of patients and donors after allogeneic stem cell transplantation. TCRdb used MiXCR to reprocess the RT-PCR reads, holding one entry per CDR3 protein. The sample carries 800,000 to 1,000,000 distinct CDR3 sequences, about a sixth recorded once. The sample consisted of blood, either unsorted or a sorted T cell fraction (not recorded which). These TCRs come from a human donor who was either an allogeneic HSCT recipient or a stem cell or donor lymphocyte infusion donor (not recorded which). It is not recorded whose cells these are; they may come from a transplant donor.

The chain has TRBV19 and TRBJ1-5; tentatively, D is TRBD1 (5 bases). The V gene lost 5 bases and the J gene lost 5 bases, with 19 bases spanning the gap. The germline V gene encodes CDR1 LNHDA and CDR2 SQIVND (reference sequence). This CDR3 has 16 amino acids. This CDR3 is CASSLDTPGPYQPQHF. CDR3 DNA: TGTGCCAGTAGTCTCGACACCCCAGGGCCCTATCAGCCCCAGCATTTT.

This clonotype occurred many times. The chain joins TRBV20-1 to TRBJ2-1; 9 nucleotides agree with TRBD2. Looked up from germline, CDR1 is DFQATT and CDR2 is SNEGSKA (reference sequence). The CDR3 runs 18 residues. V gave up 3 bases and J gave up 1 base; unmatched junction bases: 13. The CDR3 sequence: CSASYSSGKVFSYNEQFF. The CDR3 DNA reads TGCAGTGCTAGTTATTCTAGCGGGAAGGTTTTTTCCTACAATGAGCAGTTCTTC.

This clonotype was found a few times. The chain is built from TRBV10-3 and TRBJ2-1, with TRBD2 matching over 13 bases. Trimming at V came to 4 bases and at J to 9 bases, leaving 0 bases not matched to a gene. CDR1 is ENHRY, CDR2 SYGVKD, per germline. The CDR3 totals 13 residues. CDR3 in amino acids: CAISGLAGGEQFF. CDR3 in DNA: TGTGCCATCAGTGGACTAGCGGGAGGTGAGCAGTTCTTC.

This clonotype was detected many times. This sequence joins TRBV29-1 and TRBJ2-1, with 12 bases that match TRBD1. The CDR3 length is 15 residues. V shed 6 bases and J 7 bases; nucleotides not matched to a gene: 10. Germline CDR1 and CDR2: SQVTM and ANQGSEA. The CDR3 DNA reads TGCAGCGTAGCCGGGACAGGGGGCGCGTGGAATGAGCAGTTCTTC. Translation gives CSVAGTGGAWNEQFF.

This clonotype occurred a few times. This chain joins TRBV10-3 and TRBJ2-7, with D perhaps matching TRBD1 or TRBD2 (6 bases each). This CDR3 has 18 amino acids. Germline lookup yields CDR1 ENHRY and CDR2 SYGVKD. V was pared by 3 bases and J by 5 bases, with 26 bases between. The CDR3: CAISDFGGGPVLSHEQYF. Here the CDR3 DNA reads TGTGCCATCAGTGATTTTGGTGGGGGGCCCGTCCTTAGCCACGAGCAGTACTTC.

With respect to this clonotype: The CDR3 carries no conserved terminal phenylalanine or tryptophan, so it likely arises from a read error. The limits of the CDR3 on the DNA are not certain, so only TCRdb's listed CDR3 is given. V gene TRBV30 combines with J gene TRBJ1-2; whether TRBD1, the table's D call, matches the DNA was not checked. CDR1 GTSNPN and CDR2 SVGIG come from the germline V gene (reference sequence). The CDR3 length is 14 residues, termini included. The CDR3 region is CAWSPGGFSMARSL.

As DNA, the CDR3 is TGTGCCAGCAGCCCCGCGGACCCCTACGAGCAGTACTTC. Translation: CASSPADPYEQYF. The gene calls are TRBV7-8 and TRBJ2-7; D unclear. Germline lookup yields CDR1 SGHVS and CDR2 FQNEAQ. The CDR3 is 13 amino acids. The V gene lost 5 bases and the J gene lost 2 bases, with 10 bases spanning the gap.

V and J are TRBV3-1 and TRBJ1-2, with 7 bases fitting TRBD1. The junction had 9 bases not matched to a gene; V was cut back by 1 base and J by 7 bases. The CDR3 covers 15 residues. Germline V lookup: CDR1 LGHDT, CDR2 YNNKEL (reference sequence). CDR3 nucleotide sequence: TGTGCCAGCAGCCAAGTAACAGGGGCGAAAGGTGGCTACACCTTC. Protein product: CASSQVTGAKGGYTF.

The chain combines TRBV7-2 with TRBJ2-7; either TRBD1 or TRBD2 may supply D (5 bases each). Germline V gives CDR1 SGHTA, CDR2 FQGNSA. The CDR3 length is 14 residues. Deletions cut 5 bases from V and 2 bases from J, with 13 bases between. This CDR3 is CASSAGTYAYEQYF. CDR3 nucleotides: TGTGCCAGCAGCGCAGGGACGTACGCCTACGAGCAGTACTTC.

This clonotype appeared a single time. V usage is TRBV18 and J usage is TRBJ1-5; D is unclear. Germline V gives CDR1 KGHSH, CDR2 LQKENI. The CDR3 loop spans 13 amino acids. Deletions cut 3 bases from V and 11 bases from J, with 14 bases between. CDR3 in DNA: TGTGCCAGCTCACCCGGGTCCCGGCACGCCCAGCATTTT. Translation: CASSPGSRHAQHF.

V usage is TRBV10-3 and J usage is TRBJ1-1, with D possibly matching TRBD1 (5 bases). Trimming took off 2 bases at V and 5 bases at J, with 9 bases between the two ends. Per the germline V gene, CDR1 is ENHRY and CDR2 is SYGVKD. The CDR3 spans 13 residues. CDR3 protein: CAISEQGGTEAFF. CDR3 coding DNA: TGTGCCATCAGTGAGCAGGGAGGTACTGAAGCTTTCTTT.

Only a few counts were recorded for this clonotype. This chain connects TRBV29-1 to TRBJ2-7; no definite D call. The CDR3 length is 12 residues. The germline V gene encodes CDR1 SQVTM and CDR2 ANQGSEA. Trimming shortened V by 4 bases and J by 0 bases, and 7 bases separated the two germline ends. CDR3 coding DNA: TGCAGCGTTGCTCGCAGCTCCTACGAGCAGTACTTC. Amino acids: CSVARSSYEQYF.

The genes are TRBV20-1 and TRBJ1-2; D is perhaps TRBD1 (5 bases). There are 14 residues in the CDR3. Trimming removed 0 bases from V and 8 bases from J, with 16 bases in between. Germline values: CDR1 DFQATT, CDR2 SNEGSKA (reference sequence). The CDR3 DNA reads TGCAGTGCTAGAGACCCGACGGACCGGGGCGGCTACACCTTC. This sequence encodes CSARDPTDRGGYTF.

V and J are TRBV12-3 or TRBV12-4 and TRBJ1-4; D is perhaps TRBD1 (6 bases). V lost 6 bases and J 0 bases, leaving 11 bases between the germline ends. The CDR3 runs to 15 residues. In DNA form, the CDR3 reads TGTGCCAGCAGGCCCGGACAGCCAACTAATGAAAAACTGTTTTTT. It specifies CASRPGQPTNEKLFF.

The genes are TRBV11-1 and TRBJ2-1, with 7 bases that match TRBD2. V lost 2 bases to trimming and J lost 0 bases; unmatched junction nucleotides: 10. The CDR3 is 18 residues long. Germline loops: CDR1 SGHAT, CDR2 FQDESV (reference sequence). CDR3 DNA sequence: TGTGCCAGCAGCTTATCCGTCTCGCGGGAGAGCTCCTACAATGAGCAGTTCTTC. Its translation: CASSLSVSRESSYNEQFF.

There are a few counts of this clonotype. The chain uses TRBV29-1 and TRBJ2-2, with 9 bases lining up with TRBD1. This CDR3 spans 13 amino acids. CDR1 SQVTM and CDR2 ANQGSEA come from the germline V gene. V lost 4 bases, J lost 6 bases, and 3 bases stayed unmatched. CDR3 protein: CSVGQGVPGELFF. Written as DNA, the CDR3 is TGCAGCGTTGGACAGGGGGTCCCCGGGGAGCTGTTTTTT.

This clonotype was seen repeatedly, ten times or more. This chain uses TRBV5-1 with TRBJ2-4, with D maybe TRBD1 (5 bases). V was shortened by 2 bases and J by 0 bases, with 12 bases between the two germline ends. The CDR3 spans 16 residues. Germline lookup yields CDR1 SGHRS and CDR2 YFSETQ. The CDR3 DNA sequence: TGCGCCAGCAGCTTAGGTGGGGCCGTAGCCAAAAACATTCAGTACTTC. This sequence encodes CASSLGGAVAKNIQYF. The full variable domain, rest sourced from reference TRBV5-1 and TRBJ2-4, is KAGVTQTPRYLIKTRGQQVTLSCSPISGHRSVSWYQQTPGQGLQFLFEYFSETQRNKGNFPGRFSGRQFSNSRSEMNVSTLELGDSALYLCASSLGGAVAKNIQYFGAGTRLSVL.

The CDR3 DNA reads as TGTGCCAGCAGTTTGGGGGCTTACCGCTCCTACGAGCAGTACTTC. It codes for CASSLGAYRSYEQYF. This chain uses TRBV12-3 or TRBV12-4 with TRBJ2-7; possibly TRBD1 for D (6 bases). This CDR3 comprises 15 residues. The V and J ends lost 3 bases and 0 bases respectively, with 12 bases between them.

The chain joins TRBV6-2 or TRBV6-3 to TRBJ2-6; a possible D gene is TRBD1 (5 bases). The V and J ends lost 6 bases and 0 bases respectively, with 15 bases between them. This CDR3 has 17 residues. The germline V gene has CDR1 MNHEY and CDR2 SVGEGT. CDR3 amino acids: CASRPTGVRSGANVLTF. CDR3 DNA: TGTGCCAGCAGGCCTACAGGTGTACGCTCTGGGGCCAACGTCCTGACTTTC.

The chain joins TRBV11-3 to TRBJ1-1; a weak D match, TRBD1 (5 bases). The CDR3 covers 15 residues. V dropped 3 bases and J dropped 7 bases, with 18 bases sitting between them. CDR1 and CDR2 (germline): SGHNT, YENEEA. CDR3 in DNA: TGTGCCAGCAGCTTGGGTGGCGGGGACTTTGTTGAAGCTTTCTTT. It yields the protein CASSLGGGDFVEAFF.

CDR3 bases: TGTGCCAGCAGCTTGGTTAGCGCAAATACGCAGTATTTT. Translating gives CASSLVSANTQYF. The chain employs TRBV5-6 and TRBJ2-3; the D gene is possibly TRBD2 (5 bases). V was clipped by 0 bases and J by 7 bases, with 9 bases between them. The CDR3 totals 13 residues. CDR1 is SGHDT and CDR2 is YYEEEE in the germline V gene.

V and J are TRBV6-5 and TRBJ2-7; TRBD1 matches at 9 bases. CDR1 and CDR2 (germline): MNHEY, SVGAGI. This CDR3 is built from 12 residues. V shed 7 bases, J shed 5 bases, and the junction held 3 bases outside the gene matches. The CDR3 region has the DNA TGTGCCAGCAAACAGGGGGCCGACGAGCAGTACTTC. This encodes CASKQGADEQYF.